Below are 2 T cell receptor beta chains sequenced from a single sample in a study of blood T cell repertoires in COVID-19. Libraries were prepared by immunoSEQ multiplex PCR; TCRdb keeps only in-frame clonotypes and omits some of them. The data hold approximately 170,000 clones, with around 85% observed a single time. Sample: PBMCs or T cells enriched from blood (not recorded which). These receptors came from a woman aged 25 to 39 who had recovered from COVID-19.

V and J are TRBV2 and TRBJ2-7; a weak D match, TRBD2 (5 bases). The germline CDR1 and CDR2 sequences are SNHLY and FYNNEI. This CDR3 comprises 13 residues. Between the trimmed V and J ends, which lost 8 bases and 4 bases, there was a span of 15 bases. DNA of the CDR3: TGTGCCAGCGGGGATCCACCGGGGTACGAGCAGTACTTC. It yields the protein CASGDPPGYEQYF.

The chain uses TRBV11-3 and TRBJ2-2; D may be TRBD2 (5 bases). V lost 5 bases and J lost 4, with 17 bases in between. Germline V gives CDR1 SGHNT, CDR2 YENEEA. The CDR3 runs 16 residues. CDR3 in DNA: TGTGCCAGCAGCCCCCCCCGGGTCGAGGGCACCGGGGAGCTGTTTTTT. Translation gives CASSPPRVEGTGELFF.